This T cell receptor beta chain is from a study of blood T cell repertoires in COVID-19 (dated by TCRdb to 2020 to 2022). Broadly, across the study: Samples covering the acute and convalescent phases of COVID-19 were provided by collaborators in the United States, Italy and Spain. The prospective study material was composed of cDNA or gDNA derived from T cells, B-cell-depleted T cells, or PBMCs. The dataset comprised deeply sampled blood TCRbeta repertoires from subjects exposed to, actively infected with, or recovered from COVID-19. A freely available public database, intended as a resource for researchers studying the immune response to SARS-CoV-2, is where the repertoires were released. Samples came from the ongoing ImmuneRACE study (first 160 participants) plus 1,254 subjects from 6 global collaborators. The sample metadata nearly always contained a de-identified subject ID, COVID-19 status, age in years and sex. Where available, HLA class I and class II types were taken from metadata supplied by the sample provider and were not determined by assay-based typing.

Broad study findings and their caveats: The amount of clinical and demographic metadata varied by source and participant and was provided uncurated.

In the prospective study, participants were roughly 18 to 95 years old, resided in about two dozen geographic areas of the United States, and were enrolled through a virtual design. Cohort assignment in the prospective study relied on participant-reported clinical history from a screening survey and a study questionnaire. Each participant in the prospective study had whole blood, serum and a nasopharyngeal or oropharyngeal swab collected by mobile phlebotomists. Over an approximately 2-month period, participants in the prospective study had the option of providing additional blood draws and questionnaires. Before DNA extraction, blood samples from the prospective study were shipped at room temperature or frozen. TCRbeta CDR3 regions were amplified from genomic DNA using the immunoSEQ Assay, a bias-controlled multiplex PCR. The paper's data handling went like this. The number of nucleated cells in each sample was estimated by amplification of reference gene primers within the assay. To quantify the absolute abundance of each unique TCRbeta CDR3 rearrangement, sequence reads were collapsed and filtered. For each sample, productive Simpson clonality was calculated as the square root of Simpson's diversity index across productive rearrangements. TCRdb holds this immuneACCESS table with in-frame rearrangements only. Some clones are missing; in checked studies, unresolved V genes explain under half, and the rest has no known cause. D and trimming were read from the DNA, whereas the V and J calls and clone size are those reported in that table. The sample data list about 270,000 clones, and 75% to 90% of these were observed just once. The top ten hold over 3.5% of the sample.

In the case of this clone: What antigen it recognizes has not been identified. No base quality values were provided; no much bigger clone lies one nucleotide off.

V lost 3 bases and J lost 1 base, and the count of bases not matched to a germline gene is 2. The CDR3 holds 16 amino acids from the cysteine to the phenylalanine. Only CDR3 DNA remains: 48 bases, in frame from the first base. CDR1 and CDR2 (SEHNR, FQNEAQ) derive from the germline V gene (reference sequence). Sequencing was carried out using PBMCs or T cells enriched from blood (not recorded which). This sequence originates from a woman aged 25 to 39 with acute COVID-19. The chain is encoded by TRBV7-9 joined to TRBJ2-3; 12 central nucleotides agree with TRBD2. The DNA sequence reads TGTGCCAGCAGCTTTCCTAGCGGGAGGGGCACAGATACGCAGTATTTT. This gives the protein CASSFPSGRGTDTQYF.